This T cell receptor (beta chain) is drawn from a study of Graves' ophthalmopathy and Graves' hyperthyroidism (dated by TCRdb to 2017 to 2018). At the level of the whole study: Stable hyperthyroidism was defined as no progression to ophthalmopathy within 18 months of follow-up. TCR beta repertoire signatures were used to distinguish Graves' ophthalmopathy from Graves' hyperthyroidism and to predict progression to ophthalmopathy. In total, some 130 blood samples were TCR-sequenced: approximately 42 ophthalmopathy, about 75 hyperthyroidism and about 17 hyperthyroidism-to-ophthalmopathy patients. To explore V-J signatures that distinguish ophthalmopathy from hyperthyroidism, a discovery set of 100 patients was enrolled, made up of 40 to 45 with ophthalmopathy and 57 with stable hyperthyroidism. An independent validation cohort comprised roughly 20 hyperthyroidism patients and roughly 15 patients who later progressed from hyperthyroidism to ophthalmopathy. In over 5 hyperthyroidism patients, the T-cell repertoire of thyroid tissue was compared with the T-cell repertoire of blood. Following sample collection, hyperthyroidism patients were given methimazole at a starting dose of 30 mg daily, and ophthalmopathy patients were given high-dose intravenous methylprednisolone. General study outcomes and caveats: Most of the expanded thyroid clonotypes with a frequency above 0.001 were also detected in blood, and it was suggested that the thyroid immune response may be reflected by blood repertoires. Sample size was not predetermined statistically, and investigators were not blinded to group allocation. In validation, the model predicted ophthalmopathy progression with more than 55% sensitivity and around 72% specificity; roughly 12 predicted patients were CT-confirmed with GO in a median of about 6.2 months. In cross-validation, the 13-signature model distinguished ophthalmopathy from stable hyperthyroidism with less than 90% sensitivity and 81% to 82% specificity, while in the test set the corresponding values were approximately 79% and 70%.

Hyperthyroidism patients were newly diagnosed, were aged 18 to 65 years, and had a disease duration under 2 months. Patients with other autoimmune diseases, uncontrolled infections, pregnancy or lactation were excluded from the study. Clinical symptoms, serum thyroxine, TRAb, thyroid ultrasound and orbital computed tomography were used for diagnosis. Total RNA was extracted using Trizol reagent, and RNA quality was checked on an Agilent 2100 Bioanalyzer. TCR beta CDR3 regions were amplified from RNA transcripts for repertoire sequencing. A first-round RT-PCR used HTBI primers with the Qiagen OneStep RT-PCR kit, followed by a second-round multiplex PCR, size selection and purification. Libraries were sequenced paired-end with 100 bp reads on an Illumina HiSeq2000. As for the authors' bioinformatics: Reads were processed with SOAPnuke, discarding reads with adapters, uncalled bases, mean Phred below 15, or no exact constant-primer or identifier match. High-quality paired reads were merged with COPE v1.2.5. Clonotypes were defined as unique nucleotide sequences and were aligned to IMGT TRB V, D and J references using MiTCR v1.1. Analysis was restricted to V-J combinations with a frequency above 0.0001, which covered approximately 99% of repertoires. For each V-J combination, a TCR clonal expansion and chaos score was defined as F50 clonal expansion divided by the chaos observed in the TCRdist matrix. Welch's t-statistics and random forest were used to reduce features to 13 V-J combinations, which were fed into a naive Bayes classifier. Thyroid-blood repertoire similarity was quantified with the Morisita-Horn index. Using fastp at Q25 and MiXCR, TCRdb reprocessed the public reads and kept productive beta chains. Duplicate CDR3 protein sequences are folded into a single record with the most common DNA and genes. Clone size and V and J calls follow TCRdb, not the original study. Counted in this sample were 900,000 to 1,200,000 distinct CDR3 sequences; around a third of them appeared once. 11% of the sample goes to the ten largest clones.

V and J lose 1 base and 1 base, and a span of 13 bases separates them. Based on the germline V gene, the CDR1 and CDR2 sequences are LGHNA and YSLEER. Including cysteine and phenylalanine, the CDR3 has 16 amino acids. This entry keeps only the CDR3 DNA: 48 bases, framed from base 1. This clonotype showed up many times. Which antigen it targets is not known. Base qualities are missing; no much larger clone stands one base away. The clonotype comes from an adult man with Graves' hyperthyroidism. The sequenced material came from peripheral blood or thyroid tissue (not recorded which). The chain employs TRBV4-3 and TRBJ1-1, with an unclear D gene assignment. The CDR3 protein sequence reads: CASSQVLGRKNTEAFF. DNA sequence: TGCGCCAGCAGCCAAGTTCTGGGCAGGAAGAACACTGAAGCTTTCTTT.